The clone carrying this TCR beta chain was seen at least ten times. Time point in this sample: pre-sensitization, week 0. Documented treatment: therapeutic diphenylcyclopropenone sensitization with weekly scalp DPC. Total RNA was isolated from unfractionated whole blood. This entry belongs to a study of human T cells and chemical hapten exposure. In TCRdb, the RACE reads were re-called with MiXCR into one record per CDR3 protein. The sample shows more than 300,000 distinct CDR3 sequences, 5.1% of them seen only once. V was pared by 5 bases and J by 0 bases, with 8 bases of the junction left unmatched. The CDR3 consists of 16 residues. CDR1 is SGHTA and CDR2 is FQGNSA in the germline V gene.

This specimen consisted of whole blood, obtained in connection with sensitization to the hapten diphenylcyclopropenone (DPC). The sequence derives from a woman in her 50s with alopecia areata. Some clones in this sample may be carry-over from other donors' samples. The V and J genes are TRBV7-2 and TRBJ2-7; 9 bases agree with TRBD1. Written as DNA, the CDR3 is TGTGCCAGCAGCCTCTGGCCGGGACAGGGCTCCTACGAGCAGTACTTC. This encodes CASSLWPGQGSYEQYF. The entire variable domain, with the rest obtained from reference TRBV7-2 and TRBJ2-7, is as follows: GAGVSQSPSNKVTEKGKDVELRCDPISGHTALYWYRQSLGQGLEFLIYFQGNSAPDKSGLPSDRFSAERTGGSVSTLTIQRTQQEDSAVYLCASSLWPGQGSYEQYFGPGTRLTVT.